These 26 T cell receptor beta chains were all obtained from the same sample, sequenced in a study of spatial heterogeneity in lung cancer. Notes on the study in general: Tumoral mutation counts were tracked by counts of expanded intratumoral alpha and beta TCRs.

TCRdb fed the 5' RACE reads into MiXCR, producing one record per CDR3 protein. This sample has about 13,000 distinct CDR3 sequences, with approximately 5.6% found just once. Regarding time point: sample taken at primary tumor resection. These receptors' antigens are unknown. This specimen consisted of lung tumor tissue, obtained at surgery. The receptors were sampled from a female donor with early-stage non-small cell lung cancer.

This clonotype has just a few counts. As an off-target read in a library built for alpha chains, this beta chain has a frequency of little significance. The chain couples TRBV5-1 to TRBJ1-2; tentative D call: TRBD1 (5 bases). V was clipped by 6 bases and J by 2 bases, with 14 bases between them. Germline V lookup: CDR1 SGHRS, CDR2 YFSETQ. The CDR3 extends over 14 amino acids. CDR3 in DNA: TGCGCCAGCAAGCGGAACCAGGGAAACTATGGCTACACCTTC. Translated, it gives CASKRNQGNYGYTF.

This clonotype is labeled medium-sized. Because the library targeted alpha chains, this beta chain is an off-target read whose size means little. This chain links TRBV2 with TRBJ1-5; TRBD1 matches at 9 bases. Looked up from germline, CDR1 is SNHLY and CDR2 is FYNNEI. V lost 7 bases and J lost 6; bases outside the gene matches: 7. CDR3 length: 14 residues. The DNA for the CDR3 is TGTGCCAGCAAGGGACAGGGAATTCGTCAGCCCCAGCATTTT. This encodes CASKGQGIRQPQHF.

By frequency in the sample, this clonotype is medium-sized. A library made for alpha chains picked up this beta chain off target, so its size means little. V gene TRBV15 combines with J gene TRBJ2-4; TRBD1 is a possible D gene (6 bases). V dropped 3 bases and J dropped 3 bases, with 18 bases sitting between them. Germline CDR1 LNHNV, CDR2 YYDKDF (reference sequence). The CDR3 is 17 amino acids. CDR3 coding DNA: TGTGCCACCAGCAGGGCCCCACAGGGATGGGACAAAAACATTCAGTACTTC. This gives the protein CATSRAPQGWDKNIQYF. The full variable domain, rest sourced from reference TRBV15 and TRBJ2-4, is DAMVIQNPRYQVTQFGKPVTLSCSQTLNHNVMYWYQQKSSQAPKLLFHYYDKDFNNEADTPDNFQSRRPNTSFCFLDIRSPGLGDTAMYLCATSRAPQGWDKNIQYFGAGTRLSVL.

This clonotype was detected ten times or more. This beta chain represents an off-target read in a library built for alpha chains; its size is of limited meaning. This chain joins TRBV4-1 and TRBJ2-6, with TRBD1 as a possible D gene (5 bases). The CDR3 extends over 18 amino acids. Germline V CDR1 and CDR2: MGHRA, YSYEKL. V shed 8 bases and J shed 0 bases, with 20 bases lying between them. The CDR3 region is CASQGRYRSGSGANVLTF. CDR3 DNA: TGCGCCAGCCAGGGCAGGTATAGGTCAGGCTCTGGGGCCAACGTCCTGACTTTC.

About this clonotype itself: This beta chain slipped into a library made for alpha chains as a stray read, so its size is not meaningful. The J gene is TRBJ2-5, the V gene TRBV12-3 or TRBV12-4; a possible D gene is TRBD2 (5 bases). The CDR3 is made up of 15 amino acids. The ends were cut back, 4 bases at V and 2 bases at J, with 14 bases in the middle. The CDR3 is CASSSAGGGQETQYF. The CDR3 DNA sequence: TGTGCCAGCAGTTCGGCAGGTGGCGGGCAAGAGACCCAGTACTTC.

This clonotype was detected ten times or more. This beta chain slipped into a library made for alpha chains as a stray read, so its size is not meaningful. The chain uses TRBV16 and TRBJ2-5; the D is unclear. The germline CDR1 and CDR2 sequences are KGHSY and FQNENV. This CDR3 spans 15 amino acids. V was shortened by 1 base and J by 1 base, with 10 bases between the two germline ends. CDR3 loop: CASSQLGGIQETQYF. The CDR3 bases are TGTGCCAGCAGCCAATTGGGCGGAATCCAAGAGACCCAGTACTTC.

This clonotype has at least ten counts. At one of its ends the junction is not consistent with the germline gene, which may arise from a read error. The size of this beta chain means little, since it is a stray read in a library made for alpha chains. The chain uses TRBV7-3 and TRBJ2-3; 8 positions match TRBD2. Germline CDR1 and CDR2: SGHTA and FQGTGA. CDR3 size: 13 residues. The CDR3 DNA reads as TGTGCCAGCAGCACCACCGGGACTAGTACCCCCCATTTT. It encodes CASSTTGTSTPHF.

This clonotype was seen at least ten times. Because the library targeted alpha chains, this beta chain is an off-target read whose size means little. This rearrangement joins TRBV5-1 to TRBJ1-6; TRBD1 matches at 11 bases. After removal of 3 bases from V and 8 bases from J, the junction contained 7 bases not matched to a gene. CDR3 size: 16 residues. Germline V gene lookup returns CDR1 SGHRS and CDR2 YFSETQ. The CDR3 loop reads CASSSPDRGPYSPLHF. DNA of the CDR3: TGCGCCAGCAGCTCCCCGGACAGGGGGCCATATTCACCCCTCCACTTT.

This clonotype has at least ten counts. In a library made to pick up alpha chains, this beta chain is a stray read with a size that means little. The V and J genes are TRBV6-2 or TRBV6-3 and TRBJ1-2; no firm D call. The CDR3 covers 12 residues. V was trimmed by 7 bases and J by 3 bases, leaving 9 bases between them. CDR1 and CDR2 (germline): MNHEY, SVGEGT. For the CDR3, the DNA is TGTGCCAGCACCTATAGTGACTATGGCTACACCTTC. It specifies CASTYSDYGYTF.

Sample share makes this clonotype medium-sized (0.01 to 0.1%). This beta chain is a stray sequence in a library constructed for alpha chains; its clone size is not meaningful. This chain joins TRBV7-2 and TRBJ2-1; TRBD2 aligns across 8 bases. The CDR3 spans 14 residues. The V segment lost 3 bases and the J segment 7 bases; nucleotides outside the gene matches: 5. Germline CDR1 and CDR2: SGHTA and FQGNSA. The CDR3, as DNA: TGTGCCAGCAGCTTCCGGGGGGGCCTTAATGAGCAGTTCTTC. Protein product: CASSFRGGLNEQFF.

This clonotype was counted ten times or more. This beta chain turned up in a library designed for alpha chains; as an off-target read, its abundance says little. In DNA form, the CDR3 reads TGTGCCAGCAGCTTAGCTACCATCCGAGGGTACGGTTACGAGCAGTACTTC. Translation: CASSLATIRGYGYEQYF. The genes are TRBV13 and TRBJ2-7; TRBD2 is a possible D gene (5 bases). Per the germline V gene, CDR1 is PRHDT and CDR2 is FYEKMQ (reference sequence). CDR3 length: 17 amino acids. Trimming removed 1 base from V and 4 bases from J, with 20 bases in between.

Of note for this clonotype: This beta chain is off target for a library built for alpha chains, so its abundance means little. This chain links TRBV3-1 with TRBJ1-6; 7 bases line up with TRBD1. The ends lost 6 bases at V and 7 bases at J; junction bases unmatched: 6. The CDR3 runs to 14 residues. Germline loops: CDR1 LGHDT, CDR2 YNNKEL (reference sequence). The CDR3: CASSGTAENSPLHF. In nucleotides, the CDR3 is TGTGCCAGCAGTGGGACAGCCGAGAATTCACCCCTCCACTTT.

There are many counts of this clonotype. For a library built for alpha chains, this beta chain is a stray read; little rests on its size. The V call is TRBV12-3 or TRBV12-4, the J call TRBJ2-2, with 9 bases lining up with TRBD1. V was pared by 5 bases and J by 7 bases, with 5 bases of the junction left unmatched. The CDR3 is 14 residues long. This CDR3 is CASSQQGAGGELFF. The CDR3 region has the DNA TGTGCCAGCAGTCAACAGGGGGCCGGCGGGGAGCTGTTTTTT.

This clonotype was recorded many times. A library prepared for alpha chains yielded this beta chain as an off-target read; its size is of little meaning. The chain carries TRBV2 and TRBJ2-7; tentatively, D is TRBD1 (5 bases). Trimming took 6 bases from V and 7 from J, leaving 16 bases between them. The germline gives CDR1 SNHLY, CDR2 FYNNEI. The CDR3 is 13 residues long. CDR3 sequence reads: CASSARGFGEQYF. The CDR3 DNA reads as TGTGCCAGCAGCGCTAGGGGTTTTGGGGAGCAGTACTTC.

By share, this clonotype counts as medium-sized. The library was built for alpha chains, so this beta chain is an off-target read and its size means little. The CDR3 region is CASSQEGQPTDTQYF. The CDR3 DNA follows: TGTGCCAGCAGCCAAGAGGGACAGCCCACAGATACGCAGTATTTT. The chain recombines TRBV4-2 with TRBJ2-3, with TRBD1 matching 7 bases. J gave up 2 bases and V 0 bases, and 2 bases lay outside the gene matches. CDR1 LGHNA and CDR2 YNFKEQ come from the germline V gene. The CDR3 loop spans 15 amino acids.

There are many counts of this clonotype. This beta chain appears as a stray read in a library generated for alpha chains; its size is not informative. The rearrangement uses TRBV20-1 and TRBJ2-3; D unclear. Germline values: CDR1 DFQATT, CDR2 SNEGSKA (reference sequence). V shed 5 bases and J shed 6 bases, with 21 bases lying between them. This CDR3 region has 15 residues. CDR3 sequence reads: CSAGLAGQSWDTQYF. The CDR3 nucleotides are TGCAGTGCTGGGCTGGCCGGCCAATCATGGGATACGCAGTATTTT.

This clonotype is large. Because this beta chain is a stray read in a library intended to capture alpha chains, its abundance should not be given much weight. This chain uses TRBV6-2 or TRBV6-3 with TRBJ1-2; the D gene is possibly TRBD1 (6 bases). Per germline, CDR1 MNHEY and CDR2 SVGEGT. The CDR3 is 15 amino acids. Deletions cut 2 bases from V and 6 bases from J, with 16 bases between. The CDR3 sequence is CASSYIPQGKDGYTF. The CDR3 nucleotides read TGTGCCAGCAGTTACATCCCACAGGGAAAAGATGGCTACACCTTC.

This clonotype appeared many times. The size of this beta chain means little, since it is a stray read in a library made for alpha chains. The chain's CDR3 is CASSSDRANTGELFF. For the CDR3, the DNA is TGTGCCAGCAGCTCGGACAGGGCGAACACCGGGGAGCTGTTTTTT. This chain connects TRBV7-3 to TRBJ2-2; TRBD1 agrees at 8 bases. With 4 bases clipped from V and 0 bases from J, the junction kept 1 base outside the gene matches. The CDR3 is 15 residues long. Germline loops: CDR1 SGHTA, CDR2 FQGTGA.

Many counts were recorded for this clonotype. Because the library targeted alpha chains, this beta chain is an off-target read whose size means little. V is TRBV7-9 and J is TRBJ1-4; D uncertain. The V gene's germline CDR1 is SEHNR and CDR2 FQNEAQ (reference sequence). Trimming took off 5 bases at V and 2 bases at J, with 15 bases between the two ends. The CDR3 has 16 amino acids. The CDR3 here is CASSPGVGLTNEKLFF. The CDR3 DNA follows: TGTGCCAGCAGCCCAGGAGTCGGGTTGACTAATGAAAAACTGTTTTTT.

This clonotype was observed at least ten times. Because the library targeted alpha chains, this beta chain is an off-target read whose size means little. The chain combines TRBV15 with TRBJ1-2; a weak D match, TRBD1 (5 bases). This CDR3 spans 13 amino acids. CDR1 is LNHNV and CDR2 is YYDKDF in the germline V gene (reference sequence). Trimming removed 0 bases from V and 8 bases from J, with 10 bases in between. DNA for the CDR3: TGTGCCACCAGCAGAGAACCCAGGGACGGCTACACCTTC. It specifies CATSREPRDGYTF.

About this clonotype: The library was prepared for alpha chains; this beta chain is a stray read, so its frequency means little. The chain combines TRBV20-1 with TRBJ2-1, with 9 bases aligning to TRBD2. The V and J ends lost 0 bases and 6 bases, in that order; junction bases with no gene match: 6. The CDR3 loop spans 15 amino acids. Germline assignment: CDR1 DFQATT and CDR2 SNEGSKA (reference sequence). CDR3 residues: CSAREVAGGFNEQFF. CDR3 DNA sequence: TGCAGTGCTAGAGAAGTCGCGGGAGGGTTCAATGAGCAGTTCTTC.

This clonotype was found many times. This beta chain is a stray sequence in a library constructed for alpha chains; its clone size is not meaningful. The chain couples TRBV7-9 to TRBJ1-6; D unclear. The germline V gene encodes CDR1 SEHNR and CDR2 FQNEAQ (reference sequence). V was clipped by 5 bases and J by 9 bases, with 14 bases between them. The CDR3 covers 14 residues. DNA for the CDR3: TGTGCCAGCAGCAGTGATGTCCCAAGTTCACCCCTCCACTTT. It yields the protein CASSSDVPSSPLHF. The full variable domain, in which reference TRBV7-9 and TRBJ1-6 provide the parts outside the CDR3, is DTGVSQNPRHKITKRGQNVTFRCDPISEHNRLYWYRQTLGQGPEFLTYFQNEAQLEKSRLLSDRFSAERPKGSFSTLEIQRTEQGDSAMYLCASSSDVPSSPLHFGNGTRLTVT.

This clonotype has at least ten counts. Since it is a stray read in a library aimed at alpha chains, this beta chain has a size that is not meaningful. V gene TRBV11-2 combines with J gene TRBJ2-4; 8 bases align to TRBD1. Germline lookup yields CDR1 SGHAT and CDR2 FQNNGV. After removal of 6 bases from V and 9 bases from J, the junction contained 10 bases not matched to a gene. There are 14 residues in the CDR3. The CDR3 DNA reads as TGTGCCAGCAGGCCTGACAGGGGTACTGGCATTCAGTACTTC. Its protein is CASRPDRGTGIQYF.

This clonotype was counted at least ten times. The library was designed around alpha chains, so this beta chain is a stray read whose abundance carries little weight. The rearrangement links TRBV5-6 to TRBJ1-1; D is ambiguous. Per the germline V gene, CDR1 is SGHDT and CDR2 is YYEEEE. The CDR3 covers 15 residues. V lost 5 bases to trimming and J lost 0 bases, with 14 bases between them. The DNA for the CDR3 is TGTGCCAGCAGAGCACCGCGCGCTTTGAACACTGAAGCTTTCTTT. It is translated as CASRAPRALNTEAFF.

There are many counts of this clonotype. This beta chain is off target for a library built for alpha chains, so its abundance means little. V and J are TRBV6-2 or TRBV6-3 and TRBJ2-7, with 7 nucleotides matching TRBD2. V lost 7 bases to trimming and J lost 4 bases; unmatched junction nucleotides: 16. The V gene's germline CDR1 is MNHEY and CDR2 SVGEGT. This CDR3 spans 16 amino acids. CDR3 in amino acids: CASKNRRSGGGYEQYF. Written as DNA, the CDR3 is TGTGCCAGCAAGAACAGGCGGAGTGGCGGGGGTTACGAGCAGTACTTC.

This clonotype was counted many times. A library prepared for alpha chains yielded this beta chain as an off-target read; its size is of little meaning. V gene TRBV5-1 combines with J gene TRBJ2-7, with 10 positions matching TRBD1. The CDR3 is 16 amino acids. Germline V gene data show CDR1 as SGHRS and CDR2 as YFSETQ. The V and J ends lost 6 bases and 1 base, in that order; junction bases with no gene match: 10. The CDR3 nucleotides are TGCGCCAGCAACCTGATCCGGGACAGGGGTTCCTACGAGCAGTACTTC. Amino acids: CASNLIRDRGSYEQYF.